This TCR beta chain was captured by sequencing in a study of OX40 agonist ivuxolimab in advanced cancers. Study as a whole: Patients enrolled in dose escalation were diagnosed with hepatocellular carcinoma, melanoma, renal cell or head and neck cancer. Patients were under 90% male with ages roughly 20 to 80, mean 60. Allowance was made for prior anti-PD-1, anti-PD-L1 or anti-CTLA-4 therapy, and 40% had some. Study-level points and caveats: In CD8+ T cells, expanded clones were on average more numerous than in CD4+.

The repertoire was sequenced with immunoSEQ multiplex PCR; TCRdb's copy has only in-frame clones and lacks some. The sample records approximately 99,000 clones, approximately 94% being singletons. In the case of this clone: Its antigen is unknown.

The material was CD4+ or CD8+ T cells sorted from blood, obtained in a trial of the OX40 agonist ivuxolimab. The receptor's source is an adult with an advanced solid tumor such as melanoma, head and neck, liver or kidney cancer.

CDR3 coding DNA: TGTGCCAGCAGCCCAAGGGTGGAGAACTATGGCTACACCTTC. It yields the protein CASSPRVENYGYTF. The chain has TRBV7-2 and TRBJ1-2, with no clear D. This CDR3 is 14 amino acids long. V dropped 5 bases and J dropped 2 bases, with 12 bases sitting between them. Per the germline V gene, CDR1 is SGHTA and CDR2 is FQGNSA. The full variable domain, rest sourced from reference TRBV7-2 and TRBJ1-2, is GAGVSQSPSNKVTEKGKDVELRCDPISGHTALYWYRQSLGQGLEFLIYFQGNSAPDKSGLPSDRFSAERTGGSVSTLTIQRTQQEDSAVYLCASSPRVENYGYTFGSGTRLTVV.